This entry lists 13 T cell receptor beta chains sequenced from one sample in a study of T cells in Graves' hyperthyroidism and ophthalmopathy. Authors of the study amplified TCR beta CDR3 regions from RNA transcripts. An initial round of RT-PCR targeting the TCR CDR3 relied on the HTBI primer set. TCRdb ran MiXCR on the multiplex PCR reads and lists one entry per CDR3 protein. The sample lists under 30,000 distinct CDR3 sequences; around 54% were seen once. Source material: blood. These receptors all stem from a woman in her 40s with Graves' hyperthyroidism that later progressed to Graves' ophthalmopathy.

Concerning this clonotype: As the CDR3 is not closed by the conserved phenylalanine or tryptophan, this likely results from a read error. The chain recombines TRBV5-1 with TRBJ2-3; D might be TRBD2 (6 bases). The CDR3 has 14 amino acids. Germline V gene sequence: CDR1 SGHRS, CDR2 YFSETQ. In nucleotides, the CDR3 is TGCGACAGCAGCTCTGGGGGGAGTTTAGATACGCAGTATCTT. The encoded protein is CDSSSGGSLDTQYL.

This clonotype appeared a single time. This rearrangement joins TRBV9 to TRBJ2-1; D possibly matches TRBD1 or TRBD2 (6 bases each). With 4 bases removed from V and 7 bases from J, the gap between germline ends came to 12 bases. This CDR3 contains 13 residues. The V gene's germline CDR1 is SGDLS and CDR2 YYNGEE. In DNA form, the CDR3 reads TGTGCCAGCAGCTACCGAGGGGGGAATGAGCAGTTCTTC. It is translated as CASSYRGGNEQFF. The variable domain in full, with the rest retrieved from reference TRBV9 and TRBJ2-1, is DSGVTQTPKHLITATGQRVTLRCSPRSGDLSVYWYQQSLDQGLQFLIQYYNGEERAKGNILERFSAQQFPDLHSELNLSSLELGDSALYFCASSYRGGNEQFFGPGTRLTVL.

The chain recombines TRBV7-3 with TRBJ2-1; a weak D match, TRBD2 (6 bases). CDR1 SGHTA and CDR2 FQGTGA come from the germline V gene. The CDR3 has 15 amino acids. Trimming shortened V by 3 bases and J by 4 bases, and 13 bases separated the two germline ends. CDR3 bases: TGTGCCAGCAGCTTCTCCGGGAGTATGTACAATGAGCAGTTCTTC. Its translation: CASSFSGSMYNEQFF. Together with reference TRBV7-3 and TRBJ2-1, the CDR3 gives the full variable domain: GAGVSQTPSNKVTEKGKYVELRCDPISGHTALYWYRQSLGQGPEFLIYFQGTGAADDSGLPNDRFFAVRPEGSVSTLKIQRTERGDSAVYLCASSFSGSMYNEQFFGPGTRLTVL.

Turning to this clonotype: Likely a read error: the CDR3 ends without its conserved phenylalanine or tryptophan. It is unclear where the CDR3 begins or ends on the DNA, so no DNA is shown, and the CDR3 is as TCRdb lists it. V is TRBV7-6 and J is TRBJ2-2. The CDR3 region is 8 residues in length, termini included. Germline-derived CDR1 and CDR2 are SGHVS and FNYEAQ. CDR3: CASSLGVG.

In this sample, this clonotype turned up once. The CDR3 sequence: CASSPGQEIWEKLFF. CDR3 in DNA: TGTGCCAGCAGCCCAGGACAGGAGATATGGGAAAAACTGTTTTTT. The chain is built from TRBV2 and TRBJ1-4; 7 bases are shared with TRBD1. The junction had 12 bases not matched to a gene; V was cut back by 6 bases and J by 8 bases. Germline V lookup: CDR1 SNHLY, CDR2 FYNNEI. The CDR3 has 15 residues.

The chain has TRBV5-1 and TRBJ1-2, with 10 bases fitting TRBD1. The CDR3 sequence is 13 residues long. Per the germline V gene, CDR1 is SGHRS and CDR2 is YFSETQ. With 4 bases clipped from V and 9 bases from J, the junction kept 6 bases outside the gene matches. Written as DNA, the CDR3 is TGCGCCAGCAGCGGGGACAGGGGAAAGAGCTACACCTTC. Amino acids: CASSGDRGKSYTF. The variable domain in full, with the rest retrieved from reference TRBV5-1 and TRBJ1-2, is KAGVTQTPRYLIKTRGQQVTLSCSPISGHRSVSWYQQTPGQGLQFLFEYFSETQRNKGNFPGRFSGRQFSNSRSEMNVSTLELGDSALYLCASSGDRGKSYTFGSGTRLTVV.

The CDR3: CSADGAYEQYF. CDR3 DNA sequence: TGCAGCGCGGACGGAGCCTACGAGCAGTACTTC. This rearrangement joins TRBV29-1 to TRBJ2-7; no reliable D call. V lost 7 bases, J lost 2 bases, and 9 bases lay in between. This CDR3 has 11 amino acids. Germline loops: CDR1 SQVTM, CDR2 ANQGSEA.

This clonotype was picked up a small number of times. The chain is built from TRBV9 and TRBJ2-5; D gene uncertain. The CDR3 contains 14 residues. The V gene's germline CDR1 is SGDLS and CDR2 YYNGEE. V was cut by 0 bases and J by 2 bases, with 8 bases left in between. The CDR3 bases are TGTGCCAGCAGCGTAGCCGGCAGTCAAGAGACCCAGTACTTC. Translation gives CASSVAGSQETQYF.

The chain employs TRBV19 and TRBJ2-7; D not certain. Germline assignment: CDR1 LNHDA and CDR2 SQIVND (reference sequence). Between the trimmed V and J ends, which lost 5 bases and 3 bases, there was a span of 17 bases. The CDR3 consists of 15 residues. The CDR3 loop is CASSARAIGDYEQYF. DNA of the CDR3: TGTGCCAGTAGTGCCAGAGCAATTGGGGACTACGAGCAGTACTTC.

This clonotype occurred many times. The CDR3 spells CASSPRGTPDTGELFF. CDR3 nucleotide sequence: TGTGCCAGCAGCCCCCGGGGGACACCGGACACCGGGGAGCTGTTTTTT. V and J are TRBV6-4 and TRBJ2-2; D tentatively fits TRBD1 or TRBD2 (6 bases each). Trimming removed 6 bases at V and 3 bases at J, with 17 bases between. Germline-derived CDR1 and CDR2 are MRHNA and SNTAGT. The CDR3 consists of 16 residues.

This clonotype was picked up many times. The chain couples TRBV20-1 to TRBJ2-2; D could derive from TRBD1 or TRBD2 (5 bases each). Between the trimmed V and J ends, which lost 5 bases and 6 bases, there was a span of 16 bases. This CDR3 region has 14 residues. Germline lookup yields CDR1 DFQATT and CDR2 SNEGSKA (reference sequence). CDR3 DNA sequence: TGCAGTGCTGCTCAGGGACCCCTCTCCGGGGAGCTGTTTTTT. This encodes CSAAQGPLSGELFF.

This chain links TRBV19 with TRBJ2-7; tentative D call: TRBD2 (6 bases). Germline CDR1 and CDR2: LNHDA and SQIVND (reference sequence). With 10 bases removed from V and 3 bases from J, the gap between germline ends came to 13 bases. The CDR3 has 12 residues. In DNA form, the CDR3 reads TGTGCCACCAGACGGGAGTTCTACGAGCAGTACTTC. It encodes CATRREFYEQYF.

This clonotype is medium-sized within its sample. V gene TRBV2 combines with J gene TRBJ2-5; D is unclear. Germline CDR1 is SNHLY and CDR2 is FYNNEI. There are 13 residues in the CDR3. Trimming pared 8 bases from V and 1 base from J, leaving 11 bases between. CDR3 amino acids: CASSWTSQETQYF. The CDR3 DNA sequence: TGTGCCAGCTCGTGGACCTCCCAAGAGACCCAGTACTTC. The full variable domain, rest sourced from reference TRBV2 and TRBJ2-5, is EPEVTQTPSHQVTQMGQEVILRCVPISNHLYFYWYRQILGQKVEFLVSFYNNEISEKSEIFDDQFSVERPDGSNFTLKIRSTKLEDSAMYFCASSWTSQETQYFGPGTRLLVL.